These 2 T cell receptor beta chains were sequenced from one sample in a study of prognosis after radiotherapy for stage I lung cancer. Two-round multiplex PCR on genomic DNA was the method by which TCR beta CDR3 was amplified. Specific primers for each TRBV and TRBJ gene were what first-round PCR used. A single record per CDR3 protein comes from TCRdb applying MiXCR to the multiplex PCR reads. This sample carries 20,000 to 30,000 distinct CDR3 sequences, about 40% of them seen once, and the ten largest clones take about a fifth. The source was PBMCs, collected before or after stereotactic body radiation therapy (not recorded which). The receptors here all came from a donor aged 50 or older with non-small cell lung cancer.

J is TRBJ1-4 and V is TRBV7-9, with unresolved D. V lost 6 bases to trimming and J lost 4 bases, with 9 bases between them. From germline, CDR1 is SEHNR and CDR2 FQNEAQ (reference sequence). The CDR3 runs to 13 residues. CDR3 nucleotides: TGTGCCAGCAGGGATCCGTTTAATGAAAAACTGTTTTTT. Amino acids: CASRDPFNEKLFF.

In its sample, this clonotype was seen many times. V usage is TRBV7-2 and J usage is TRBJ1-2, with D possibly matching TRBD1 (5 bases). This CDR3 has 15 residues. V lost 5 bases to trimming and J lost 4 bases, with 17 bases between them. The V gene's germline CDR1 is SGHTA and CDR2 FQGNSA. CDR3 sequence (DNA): TGTGCCAGCAGCCCCTCGACAGTCCTAAGCTATGGCTACACCTTC. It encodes CASSPSTVLSYGYTF.